This is a list of T cell receptor beta chains from one sample in a study of T cell responses to AZD1222 COVID-19 vaccine. The method was immunoSEQ multiplex PCR; TCRdb's version includes in-frame clones alone and lacks a portion of them. This table holds 150,000 to 200,000 clones, roughly 90% found once. The sequencing used peripheral blood, collected 28 days after the second AZD1222 dose. These receptors were taken from an adult who received the AZD1222 COVID-19 vaccine. CDR3s include the opening cysteine and the closing phenylalanine or tryptophan. A D gene is named only where the DNA matches it firmly. Size tells how often a clone was seen (once, few, many) or the class of an expanded clone, and some rows leave it out.

d_call | j_call | v_call | clone_size | cdr3_nt | cdr3_aa
NA | TRBJ1-4 | TRBV20-1 | NA | TGCAGTGCTAGTCCCATCGAAAAACTGTTTTTT | CSASPIEKLFF
NA | TRBJ1-2 | TRBV30 | once | TGTGCCTGGGACCACTTGGGCCGCCTGCTGGGCGGCTACACCTTC | CAWDHLGRLLGGYTF
NA | TRBJ1-2 | TRBV30 | NA | TGTGCCTGGAGTGAGCTTCTCAGCTACACCTTC | CAWSELLSYTF
NA | TRBJ1-2 | TRBV6-5 | NA | TGTGCCAGCAGTTTTGACGGAACTAACTATGGCTACACCTTC | CASSFDGTNYGYTF
NA | TRBJ1-1 | TRBV19 | NA | TGTGCCAGTAGCCCAGGCTCTTATATGAACACTGAAGCTTTCTTT | CASSPGSYMNTEAFF
NA | TRBJ2-4 | TRBV20-1 | NA | TGCAGTGCTAGATTAGGCAACATTCAGTACTTC | CSARLGNIQYF
TRBD1 | TRBJ1-2 | TRBV6-5 | NA | TGTGCCAGCAGGCCGGACAGGGCTTATTTTGGCTACACCTTC | CASRPDRAYFGYTF
TRBD2 | TRBJ2-4 | TRBV3-1/TRBV3-2 | NA | TGTGCCAGCAGCCAGGGTAGCGGGGGGGTCTGGAACATTCAGTACTTC | CASSQGSGGVWNIQYF
TRBD1 | TRBJ1-6 | TRBV7-9 | once | TGTGCCAGCAGCTCCAGGGGACAGGGAGATTCACCCCTCCACTTT | CASSSRGQGDSPLHF
TRBD1 | TRBJ2-7 | TRBV10-2 | NA | TGCGCCAGCGCCCGGGACAGGGACGCCTACGAGCAGTACTTC | CASARDRDAYEQYF
TRBD1 | TRBJ1-1 | TRBV19 | NA | TGTGCCAGTAGTATAATCGGTACAGGGGTTCTGAACACTGAAGCTTTCTTT | CASSIIGTGVLNTEAFF
TRBD1 | TRBJ1-2 | TRBV27 | NA | TGTGCCAGTGGACCCGGGACAGCGCCCGGCTACACCTTC | CASGPGTAPGYTF
TRBD1 | TRBJ2-4 | TRBV2 | few | TGTGCCAGCAGCCTAGGGACAGCAAACATTCAGTACTTC | CASSLGTANIQYF
TRBD1 | TRBJ1-2 | TRBV11-2 | NA | TGTGCCAGCAGCCGGGTGGCGATACCGGGACAGGGGCAAAGTGGTGGCTACACCTTC | CASSRVAIPGQGQSGGYTF
NA | TRBJ1-1 | TRBV5-1 | once | TGCGCCAGCGGTGAGGCGACGTGGGGTTCGGAAGCTTTCTTT | CASGEATWGSEAFF